Listed here are 16 T cell receptor beta chains from one sample, sequenced in a study of CD8+ T cells in alopecia areata. The sample's treatment: oral pan-JAK inhibitor, 5-10 mg twice daily. RNA was extracted and reverse transcribed into cDNA as the sequencing template. Clones were sequenced by immunoSEQ multiplex PCR, and TCRdb holds only the in-frame ones, with some missing. The repertoire holds roughly 250,000 clones, with roughly 63% as singletons. Sample: CD4+ T cells sorted from blood, taken at approximately week 52, from a patient treated with tofacitinib. Receptors originate from a human donor with alopecia areata.

The CDR3 reads CASSLARGAGANVLTF. In DNA, the CDR3 is TGTGCCAGCAGCTTAGCGCGGGGGGCTGGGGCCAACGTCCTGACTTTC. V usage is TRBV7-2 and J usage is TRBJ2-6; 8 nucleotides line up with TRBD2. CDR3 length: 16 residues. Losses at the gene ends were 0 bases for V and 2 bases for J; bases not matched to a gene: 0. Germline V lookup: CDR1 SGHTA, CDR2 FQGNSA.

This clone was found a few times. The rearrangement joins TRBV19 to TRBJ1-4; D unclear. The V end was cut by 6 bases, the J end by 8 bases, with 13 bases between. The germline V gene encodes CDR1 LNHDA and CDR2 SQIVND (reference sequence). The CDR3 runs to 13 residues. CDR3 amino acids: CASSPLAGEKLFF. The CDR3 bases are TGTGCCAGTAGCCCTTTAGCGGGGGAAAAACTGTTTTTT.

This chain uses TRBV6-5 with TRBJ1-1; 8 bases agree with TRBD1. Trimming removed 5 bases from V and 7 bases from J; junction bases left unmatched: 3. The CDR3 has 12 amino acids. Germline lookup yields CDR1 MNHEY and CDR2 SVGAGI. CDR3 nucleotides: TGTGCCAGCAGTCCAGGGACAGGTGAAGCTTTCTTT. This translates into CASSPGTGEAFF.

This sequence joins TRBV6-1 and TRBJ2-6; D uncertain. The CDR3 extends over 15 amino acids. V lost 8 bases and J lost 0, with 11 bases in between. In germline, CDR1 is MNHNS, CDR2 SASEGT. CDR3 coding DNA: TGTGCCAGCTTTGGACCGGGCTCTGGGGCCAACGTCCTGACTTTC. This codes for CASFGPGSGANVLTF.

This clone has only a few counts. The CDR3 DNA reads TGTGCCATCAGGAACAGGGGCACCGGGGAGCTGTTTTTT. Protein: CAIRNRGTGELFF. The chain has TRBV10-3 and TRBJ2-2; TRBD1 matches at 7 bases. V lost 6 bases and J lost 4; bases outside the gene matches: 2. Per germline, CDR1 ENHRY and CDR2 SYGVKD. The CDR3 has 13 residues.

This clone was observed a handful of times. The CDR3 sequence is CATGTGGPTDTQYF. The CDR3 region has the DNA TGTGCCACCGGGACGGGGGGACCCACAGATACGCAGTATTTT. This sequence joins TRBV15 and TRBJ2-3; 7 bases align to TRBD2. Germline loops: CDR1 LNHNV, CDR2 YYDKDF (reference sequence). The CDR3 has 14 amino acids. V shed 8 bases, J shed 2 bases, and the junction held 7 bases outside the gene matches.

The V and J genes are TRBV25-1 and TRBJ1-5, with TRBD1 matching 7 bases. Losses at the gene ends were 6 bases for V and 2 bases for J; bases not matched to a gene: 4. CDR3 size: 14 residues. The germline gives CDR1 MGHDK, CDR2 SYGVNS. CDR3 DNA: TGTGCCAGCAGCGGGACAGCTGGCAATCAGCCCCAGCATTTT. Its protein is CASSGTAGNQPQHF.

V gene TRBV11-2 combines with J gene TRBJ2-5; TRBD1 aligns across 10 bases. Germline V gene lookup returns CDR1 SGHAT and CDR2 FQNNGV. This CDR3 has 14 residues. V shed 2 bases and J 5 bases; nucleotides not matched to a gene: 2. The CDR3 loop reads CASSLSGQGETQYF. The CDR3 DNA sequence: TGTGCCAGCAGCTTATCGGGACAGGGGGAGACCCAGTACTTC.

The chain uses TRBV11-2 and TRBJ1-4; the D gene is possibly TRBD1 (5 bases). The V gene lost 4 bases and the J gene lost 10 bases, with 19 bases spanning the gap. The CDR3 has 15 residues. Germline CDR1 is SGHAT and CDR2 is FQNNGV. CDR3 sequence: CASSSGQGEVPKLFF. The DNA of the CDR3 is TGTGCCAGCAGCTCCGGCCAGGGCGAGGTCCCAAAACTGTTTTTT.

CDR3 sequence: CAWSRTSGGAYNEQFF. The CDR3 nucleotides are TGTGCCTGGTCCCGGACTAGCGGGGGGGCCTACAATGAGCAGTTCTTC. This rearrangement joins TRBV30 to TRBJ2-1, with 15 bases fitting TRBD2. CDR1 is GTSNPN and CDR2 is SVGIG in the germline V gene (reference sequence). The CDR3 spans 16 residues. Trimming cost V 5 bases and J 2 bases; bases outside gene matches: 4.

This clone was counted between two and nine times. V is TRBV5-1 and J is TRBJ2-7; D is uncertain. V dropped 3 bases and J dropped 3 bases, with 16 bases sitting between them. Germline values: CDR1 SGHRS, CDR2 YFSETQ. The CDR3 has 15 amino acids. DNA of the CDR3: TGCGCCAGCAGCTGGGAAGGTAACACCTACTACGAGCAGTACTTC. This encodes CASSWEGNTYYEQYF. Full variable domain (outside the CDR3, taken from reference TRBV5-1 and TRBJ2-7): KAGVTQTPRYLIKTRGQQVTLSCSPISGHRSVSWYQQTPGQGLQFLFEYFSETQRNKGNFPGRFSGRQFSNSRSEMNVSTLELGDSALYLCASSWEGNTYYEQYFGPGTRLTVT.

The chain has TRBV9 and TRBJ2-1; no firm D call. Trimming stripped 0 bases from V and 7 bases from J, with 11 bases between. Per germline, CDR1 SGDLS and CDR2 YYNGEE. The CDR3 has 14 amino acids. In DNA form, the CDR3 reads TGTGCCAGCAGCGTAGATGTGGTATTGAATGAGCAGTTCTTC. Translated: CASSVDVVLNEQFF.

This clone was picked up a small number of times. This chain joins TRBV5-4 and TRBJ2-3, with TRBD1 matching 8 bases. V gave up 4 bases and J gave up 2 bases; unmatched junction bases: 6. CDR1 and CDR2 (germline): SGHNT, YYREEE (reference sequence). This CDR3 region has 15 residues. As DNA, the CDR3 is TGTGCCAGCAGCCCGACAGGGGCTGTCACAGATACGCAGTATTTT. Its translation: CASSPTGAVTDTQYF.

The chain employs TRBV4-2 and TRBJ1-6; 11 nucleotides agree with TRBD1. Trimming cost V 5 bases and J 7 bases; bases outside gene matches: 4. Germline V gene sequence: CDR1 LGHNA, CDR2 YNFKEQ. The CDR3 is 15 amino acids. The CDR3 is CASSVGTGGNSPLHF. DNA of the CDR3: TGTGCCAGCAGCGTGGGGACAGGGGGAAATTCACCCCTCCACTTT.

V gene TRBV4-2 combines with J gene TRBJ2-5; D possibly corresponds to TRBD2 (6 bases). The germline gives CDR1 LGHNA, CDR2 YNFKEQ. The CDR3 has 17 residues. The V gene lost 3 bases and the J gene lost 1 base, with 18 bases spanning the gap. The CDR3 is CASSQGIRAGRQETQYF. The CDR3 bases are TGTGCCAGCAGCCAGGGGATAAGGGCGGGGCGCCAAGAGACCCAGTACTTC.

This chain uses TRBV4-3 with TRBJ2-4; D may correspond to TRBD1 or TRBD2 (6 bases each). V was pared by 4 bases and J by 4 bases, with 14 bases between. From germline, CDR1 is LGHNA and CDR2 YSLEER. The CDR3 contains 15 residues. The chain's CDR3 is CASSPFGGGKNIQYF. The CDR3 coding sequence is TGCGCCAGCAGCCCTTTCGGGGGCGGTAAAAACATTCAGTACTTC.